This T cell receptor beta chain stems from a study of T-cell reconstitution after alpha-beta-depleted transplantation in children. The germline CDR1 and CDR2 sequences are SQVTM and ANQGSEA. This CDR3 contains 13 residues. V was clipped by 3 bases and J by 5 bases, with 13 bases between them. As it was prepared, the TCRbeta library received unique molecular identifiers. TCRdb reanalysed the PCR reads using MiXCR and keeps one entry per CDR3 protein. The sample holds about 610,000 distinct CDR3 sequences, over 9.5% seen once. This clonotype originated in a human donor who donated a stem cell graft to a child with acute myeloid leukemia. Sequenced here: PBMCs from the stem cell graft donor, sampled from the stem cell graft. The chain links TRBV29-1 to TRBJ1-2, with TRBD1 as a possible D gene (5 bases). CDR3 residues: CSVDSGRTYGYTF. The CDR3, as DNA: TGCAGCGTTGATTCGGGACGGACTTATGGCTACACCTTC.